Below, 17 T cell receptor beta chains from the same sample are listed, as sequenced in a study of blood T cell repertoires in COVID-19. The data were produced by immunoSEQ multiplex PCR, yet TCRdb's version contains in-frame clones alone and is incomplete. The sample has some 300,000 clones; just over 85% are singletons. The specimen sequenced was PBMCs or T cells enriched from blood (not recorded which). These receptors came from a man aged 30-40 years who had recovered from COVID-19.

The chain employs TRBV20-1 and TRBJ2-7, with D perhaps matching TRBD2 (5 bases). The V gene's germline CDR1 is DFQATT and CDR2 SNEGSKA (reference sequence). This CDR3 contains 11 residues. The V and J ends lost 5 bases and 2 bases respectively, with 7 bases between them. The CDR3 loop reads CSAAGPYEQYF. The CDR3 nucleotides are TGCAGTGCTGCGGGCCCCTACGAGCAGTACTTC.

V usage is TRBV9 and J usage is TRBJ1-6; D remains ambiguous. The CDR3 runs 14 residues. Germline V gene lookup returns CDR1 SGDLS and CDR2 YYNGEE. V lost 3 bases, J lost 4 bases, and 8 bases lay in between. CDR3 sequence: CASSAGIYNSPLHF. The CDR3 DNA is TGTGCCAGCAGCGCGGGGATTTATAATTCACCCCTCCACTTT.

The count of this clone is one. The CDR3 DNA follows: TGTGCCAGCAGCCGCAGGGCGGGAACTGAAGCTTTCTTT. This sequence encodes CASSRRAGTEAFF. V usage is TRBV28 and J usage is TRBJ1-1; tentatively, D is TRBD1 (5 bases). Germline lookup yields CDR1 MDHEN and CDR2 SYDVKM. V dropped 6 bases and J dropped 5 bases, with 13 bases sitting between them. The CDR3 contains 13 residues.

The rearrangement links TRBV28 to TRBJ1-5; TRBD1 matches 10 bases. This CDR3 comprises 19 residues. The ends lost 4 bases at V and 0 bases at J; junction bases unmatched: 12. Germline V lookup: CDR1 MDHEN, CDR2 SYDVKM. The CDR3 DNA reads TGTGCCAGCAGTTCCCTGATTTGGACAGGGGGGGATAGCAATCAGCCCCAGCATTTT. Its protein is CASSSLIWTGGDSNQPQHF.

The chain has TRBV7-9 and TRBJ2-7; D possibly corresponds to TRBD2 (6 bases). Germline-derived CDR1 and CDR2 are SEHNR and FQNEAQ (reference sequence). This CDR3 region has 16 residues. Trimming took 5 bases from V and 2 from J, leaving 19 bases between them. CDR3 amino acids: CASSPPVAGPTYEQYF. The DNA for the CDR3 is TGTGCCAGCAGCCCACCCGTCGCGGGGCCGACCTACGAGCAGTACTTC. Full variable domain (missing parts from reference TRBV7-9 and TRBJ2-7): DTGVSQNPRHKITKRGQNVTFRCDPISEHNRLYWYRQTLGQGPEFLTYFQNEAQLEKSRLLSDRFSAERPKGSFSTLEIQRTEQGDSAMYLCASSPPVAGPTYEQYFGPGTRLTVT.

The chain recombines TRBV28 with TRBJ1-4, with 10 bases lining up with TRBD1. This CDR3 is 15 amino acids long. The J segment lost 6 bases and the V segment lost 6 bases, leaving 7 bases of the junction unmatched. Germline CDR1 MDHEN, CDR2 SYDVKM. CDR3 sequence (DNA): TGTGCCAGCAGGCCCTGGACAGGGGGTGATGAAAAACTGTTTTTT. Protein product: CASRPWTGGDEKLFF.

The chain couples TRBV3-1 (or the pseudogene TRBV3-2) to TRBJ2-1; 8 nucleotides align to TRBD2. Germline CDR1 and CDR2: LGHDT and YNNKEL (reference sequence). CDR3 length: 16 residues. V trimming: 1 base; J trimming: 4 bases; junction bases outside the gene matches: 6. CDR3 nucleotides: TGTGCCAGCAGCCAAGGTCTAGCGGGCTCATACAATGAGCAGTTCTTC. Translation: CASSQGLAGSYNEQFF.

This chain uses TRBV24-1 with TRBJ1-1; D ambiguous. With 2 bases removed from V and 10 bases from J, the gap between germline ends came to 7 bases. CDR3 length: 11 amino acids. Germline loops: CDR1 KGHDR, CDR2 SFDVKD. The CDR3 DNA is TGTGCCACCAGTGATTCAGGAGGAGCTTTCTTT. Amino acid sequence: CATSDSGGAFF.

This chain links TRBV3-1 (or the pseudogene TRBV3-2) with TRBJ2-2; D unclear. CDR3 length: 17 amino acids. The V gene's germline CDR1 is LGHDT and CDR2 YNNKEL (reference sequence). With 2 bases removed from V and 3 bases from J, the gap between germline ends came to 16 bases. The CDR3 region is CASSQRLHTTDTGELFF. CDR3 nucleotides: TGTGCCAGCAGCCAACGACTTCACACGACCGACACCGGGGAGCTGTTTTTT.

This rearrangement joins TRBV6-2 or TRBV6-3 to TRBJ2-7, with TRBD1 matching over 7 bases. The CDR3 loop spans 16 amino acids. CDR1 is MNHEY and CDR2 is SVGEGT in the germline V gene. Trimming cost V 4 bases and J 0 bases; bases outside gene matches: 9. The CDR3 DNA sequence: TGTGCCAGCAGTTTCTCCGGGACAGCGAGCTCCTACGAGCAGTACTTC. It translates to CASSFSGTASSYEQYF.

DNA of the CDR3: TGTGCCAGCTCTTCTTCGGGACAGGTCCGCGGGGAAAAACTGTTTTTT. Its translation is CASSSSGQVRGEKLFF. The chain links TRBV18 to TRBJ1-4; 8 nucleotides line up with TRBD1. The CDR3 covers 16 residues. The germline gives CDR1 KGHSH, CDR2 LQKENI. The V segment lost 6 bases and the J segment 8 bases; nucleotides outside the gene matches: 14.

The chain carries TRBV7-9 and TRBJ2-6; 7 nucleotides line up with TRBD1. The junction had 4 bases not matched to a gene; V was cut back by 5 bases and J by 0 bases. Germline CDR1 reads SEHNR; CDR2 reads FQNEAQ (reference sequence). The CDR3 is 16 amino acids. The CDR3 nucleotides read TGTGCCAGCAGCCTGGGACAGAGCTCTGGGGCCAACGTCCTGACTTTC. Its protein is CASSLGQSSGANVLTF.

The gene calls are TRBV7-9 and TRBJ2-1; 7 bases are shared with TRBD2. Trimming took 7 bases from V and 9 from J; bases not matched to a gene: 9. The CDR3 contains 13 residues. The V gene's germline CDR1 is SEHNR and CDR2 FQNEAQ (reference sequence). The CDR3: CASTVRRESEQFF. Written as DNA, the CDR3 is TGTGCCAGCACCGTTCGGCGGGAGAGTGAGCAGTTCTTC.

This chain uses TRBV21-1 with TRBJ1-5. TRBV21-1 counts as a pseudogene. This CDR3 has 14 amino acids. The CDR3 region has the DNA TGTGCCAGCAGCAAAGGACTTAGCAATCAGCCCCAGCATTTT. It codes for CASSKGLSNQPQHF.

With regard to this clone: Additional DNA sequences in this sample encode the identical CDR3. The chain joins TRBV18 to TRBJ2-3; 9 nucleotides agree with TRBD1. Germline trimming cut 3 bases from V and 1 base from J; bases unmatched to any gene: 2. The CDR3 covers 15 residues. Germline CDR1 reads KGHSH; CDR2 reads LQKENI. In DNA form, the CDR3 reads TGTGCCAGCTCACCGGGACAGGGCGGCACAGATACGCAGTATTTT. This encodes CASSPGQGGTDTQYF.

The chain uses TRBV28 and TRBJ1-2; 9 nucleotides align to TRBD1. CDR3 size: 13 residues. The V gene's germline CDR1 is MDHEN and CDR2 SYDVKM. J gave up 5 bases and V 6 bases, and 4 bases lay outside the gene matches. This chain's CDR3 is CASRTGGVYGYTF. The DNA of the CDR3 is TGTGCCAGCAGGACAGGGGGAGTGTATGGCTACACCTTC.

This sequence joins TRBV13 and TRBJ2-2; 7 nucleotides line up with TRBD2. Trimming removed 3 bases from V and 4 bases from J; junction bases left unmatched: 8. The germline CDR1 and CDR2 sequences are PRHDT and FYEKMQ (reference sequence). The CDR3 has 16 residues. In DNA form, the CDR3 reads TGTGCCAGCAGCTTGGGGGGGAGGGCCCTCACCGGGGAGCTGTTTTTT. Its translation: CASSLGGRALTGELFF.